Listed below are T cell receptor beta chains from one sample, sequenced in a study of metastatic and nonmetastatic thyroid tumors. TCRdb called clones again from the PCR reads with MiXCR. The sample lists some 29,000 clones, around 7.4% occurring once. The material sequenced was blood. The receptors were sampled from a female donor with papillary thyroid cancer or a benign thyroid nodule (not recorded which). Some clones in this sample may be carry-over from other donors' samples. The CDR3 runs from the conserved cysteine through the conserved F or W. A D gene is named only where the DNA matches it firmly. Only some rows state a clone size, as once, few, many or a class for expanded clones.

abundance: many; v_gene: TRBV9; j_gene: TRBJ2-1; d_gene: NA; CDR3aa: CASSVWGAGEGYNEQFF; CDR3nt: TGTGCCAGCAGCGTATGGGGGGCGGGAGAAGGCTACAATGAGCAGTTCTTC
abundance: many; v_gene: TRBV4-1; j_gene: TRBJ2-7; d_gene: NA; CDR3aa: CASSQPPLERLNF; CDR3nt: TGCGCCAGCAGCCAACCCCCGTTGGAGCGATTGAACTTC
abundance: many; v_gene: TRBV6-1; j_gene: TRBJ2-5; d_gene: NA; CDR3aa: CASRTTNQETQYF; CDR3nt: TGTGCCAGCCGGACAACCAACCAAGAGACCCAGTACTTC
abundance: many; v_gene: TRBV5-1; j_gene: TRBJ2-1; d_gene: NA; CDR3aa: CASSLVSMAYNEQFF; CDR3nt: TGCGCCAGCAGCTTGGTTAGCATGGCCTACAATGAGCAGTTCTTC
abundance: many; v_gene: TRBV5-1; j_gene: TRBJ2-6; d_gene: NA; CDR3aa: CASSPKTGSSGANVLTF; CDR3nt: TGCGCCAGCAGCCCGAAGACAGGCAGCTCTGGGGCCAACGTCCTGACTTTC
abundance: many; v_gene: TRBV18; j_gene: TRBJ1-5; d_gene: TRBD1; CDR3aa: CASSHRDRGYQPQHF; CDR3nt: TGTGCCAGCTCACACCGGGACAGGGGCTATCAGCCCCAGCATTTT
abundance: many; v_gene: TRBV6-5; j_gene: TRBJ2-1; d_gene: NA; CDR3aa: CASSYSVVLNEQFF; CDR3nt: TGTGCCAGCAGTTACTCCGTGGTTCTTAATGAGCAGTTCTTC
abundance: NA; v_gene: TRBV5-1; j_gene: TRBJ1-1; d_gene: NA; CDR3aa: CASSLAGWGAGTEAFF; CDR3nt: TGCGCCAGCAGCTTGGCGGGTTGGGGGGCTGGCACTGAAGCTTTCTTT
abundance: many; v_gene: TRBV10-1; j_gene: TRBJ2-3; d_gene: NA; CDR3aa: CASSRTVSTDTQYF; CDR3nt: TGCGCCAGCAGTCGGACAGTCTCCACAGATACGCAGTATTTT
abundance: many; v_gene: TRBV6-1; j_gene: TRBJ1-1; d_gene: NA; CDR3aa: CAGGGRLNTEAFF; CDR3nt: TGTGCCGGCGGGGGGCGTTTGAACACTGAAGCTTTCTTT
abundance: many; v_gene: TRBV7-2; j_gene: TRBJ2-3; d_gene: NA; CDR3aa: CASSFGGWADTQYF; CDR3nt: TGTGCCAGCAGCTTCGGGGGATGGGCAGATACGCAGTATTTT
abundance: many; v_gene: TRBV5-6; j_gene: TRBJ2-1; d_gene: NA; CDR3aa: CASSLGRRGVFNEQFF; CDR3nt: TGTGCCAGCAGCTTGGGTAGACGGGGTGTTTTTAATGAGCAGTTCTTC
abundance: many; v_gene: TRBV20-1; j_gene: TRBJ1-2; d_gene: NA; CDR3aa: CSAKESYGYTF; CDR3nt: TGCAGTGCTAAGGAAAGTTATGGCTACACCTTC
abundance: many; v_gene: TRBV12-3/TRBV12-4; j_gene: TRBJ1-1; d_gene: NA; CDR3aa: CASSFRGNTEAFF; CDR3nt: TGTGCCAGCAGTTTTCGGGGGAACACTGAAGCTTTCTTT
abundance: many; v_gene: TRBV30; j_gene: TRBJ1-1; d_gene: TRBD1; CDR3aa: CAWSGLWSDRVRTEAFF; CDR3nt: TGTGCCTGGAGTGGTCTCTGGTCGGACAGGGTGAGGACTGAAGCTTTCTTT
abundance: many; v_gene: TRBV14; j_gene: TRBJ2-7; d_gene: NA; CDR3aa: CASSQMMEYEQYF; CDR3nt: TGTGCCAGCAGCCAAATGATGGAGTACGAGCAGTACTTC
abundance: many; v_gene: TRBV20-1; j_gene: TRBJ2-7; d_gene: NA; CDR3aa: CRATKVPYEQYF; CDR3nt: TGCAGGGCCACGAAGGTCCCCTACGAGCAGTACTTC
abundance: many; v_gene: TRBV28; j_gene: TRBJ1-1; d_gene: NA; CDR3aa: CASSLMGGVNTEAFF; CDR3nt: TGTGCCAGCAGTTTAATGGGCGGGGTTAACACTGAAGCTTTCTTT
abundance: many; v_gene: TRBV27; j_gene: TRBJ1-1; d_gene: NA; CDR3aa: CASSLSPNHNTEAFF; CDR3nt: TGTGCCAGCAGTTTATCGCCGAATCACAACACTGAAGCTTTCTTT
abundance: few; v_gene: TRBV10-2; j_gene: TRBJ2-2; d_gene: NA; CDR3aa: CASRMYKGSTGELFF; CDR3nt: TGCGCCAGCAGGATGTACAAGGGAAGCACCGGGGAGCTGTTTTTT
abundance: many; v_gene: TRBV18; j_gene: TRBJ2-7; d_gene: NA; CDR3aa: CASSPGRNEQYF; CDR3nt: TGTGCCAGCTCACCGGGACGGAACGAGCAGTACTTC
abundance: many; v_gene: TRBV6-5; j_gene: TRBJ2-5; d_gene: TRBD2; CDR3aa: CATKSTGTSGGANRLRGQYF; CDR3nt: TGTGCCACAAAATCGACCGGGACTAGCGGGGGGGCTAACCGACTGAGGGGCCAGTACTTC
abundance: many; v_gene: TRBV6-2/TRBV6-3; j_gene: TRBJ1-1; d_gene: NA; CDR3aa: CASRGNMNTEAFF; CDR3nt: TGTGCCAGCAGGGGGAACATGAACACTGAAGCTTTCTTT
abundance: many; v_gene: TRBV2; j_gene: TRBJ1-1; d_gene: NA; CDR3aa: CASSDYGGNTEAFF; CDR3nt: TGTGCCAGCAGTGATTACGGCGGGAACACTGAAGCTTTCTTT
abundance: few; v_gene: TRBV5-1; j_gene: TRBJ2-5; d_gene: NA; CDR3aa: CASSLGAASVETQYF; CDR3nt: TGCGCCAGCAGCTTAGGGGCAGCTTCGGTAGAGACCCAGTACTTC
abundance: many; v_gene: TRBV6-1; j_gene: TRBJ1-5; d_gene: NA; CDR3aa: CASRRTGSAADQPQHF; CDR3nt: TGTGCCAGCAGACGGACTGGTAGCGCGGCGGATCAGCCCCAGCATTTT
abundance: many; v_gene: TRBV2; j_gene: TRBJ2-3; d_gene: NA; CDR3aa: CASRLTSTDTQYF; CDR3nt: TGTGCCAGCAGGTTGACAAGCACAGATACGCAGTATTTT
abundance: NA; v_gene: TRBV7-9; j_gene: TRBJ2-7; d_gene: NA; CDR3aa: CASSLVKGEEQYF; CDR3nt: TGTGCCAGCAGCTTAGTTAAAGGGGAAGAGCAGTACTTC
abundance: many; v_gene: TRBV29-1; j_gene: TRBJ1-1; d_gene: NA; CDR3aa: CSVAWGSRGWGDTEAFF; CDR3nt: TGCAGCGTTGCGTGGGGGTCGAGGGGTTGGGGTGACACTGAAGCTTTCTTT
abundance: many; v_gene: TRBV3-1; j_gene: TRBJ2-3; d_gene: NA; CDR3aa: CASSPYPSGPDTQYF; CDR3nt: TGTGCCAGCAGCCCGTACCCCTCCGGGCCAGATACGCAGTATTTT
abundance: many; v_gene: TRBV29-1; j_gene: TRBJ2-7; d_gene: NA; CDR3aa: CSVEEGGKPNEQYF; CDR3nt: TGCAGCGTTGAAGAGGGTGGGAAGCCCAACGAGCAGTACTTC
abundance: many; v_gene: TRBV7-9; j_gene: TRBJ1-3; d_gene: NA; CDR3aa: CASSLGHHSGNTIYF; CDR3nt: TGTGCCAGCAGCTTGGGACACCACTCTGGAAACACCATATATTTT
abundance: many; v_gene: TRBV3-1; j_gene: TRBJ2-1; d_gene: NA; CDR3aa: CASSTSYNEQFF; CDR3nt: TGTGCCAGTTCGACCTCCTACAATGAGCAGTTCTTC
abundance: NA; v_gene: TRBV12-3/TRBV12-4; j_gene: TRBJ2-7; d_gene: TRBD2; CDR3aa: CASSRLAGIYEQYF; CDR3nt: TGTGCCAGCAGCCGACTAGCTGGAATCTACGAGCAGTACTTC
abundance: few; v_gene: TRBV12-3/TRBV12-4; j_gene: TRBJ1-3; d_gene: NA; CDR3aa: CASRERGGGHGNTIYF; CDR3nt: TGTGCCAGCAGGGAGAGAGGCGGGGGGCATGGAAACACCATATATTTT
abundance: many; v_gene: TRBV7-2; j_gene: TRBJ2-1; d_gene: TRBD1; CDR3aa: CASSLAPGQGLFF; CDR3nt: TGTGCCAGCAGCTTAGCCCCGGGACAGGGGTTGTTCTTC
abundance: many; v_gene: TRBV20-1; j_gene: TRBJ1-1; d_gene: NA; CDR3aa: CSARVVRSGVNTEAFF; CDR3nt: TGCAGTGCTAGGGTTGTTCGGTCAGGGGTGAACACTGAAGCTTTCTTT
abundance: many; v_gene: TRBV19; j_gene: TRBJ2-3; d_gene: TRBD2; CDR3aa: CASSQSGGRTYTQYF; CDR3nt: TGTGCCAGTAGCCAATCGGGGGGACGCACCTATACGCAGTATTTT
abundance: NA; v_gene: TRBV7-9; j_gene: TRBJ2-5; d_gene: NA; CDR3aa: CASSPEAWRETQYF; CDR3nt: TGTGCCAGCAGCCCCGAGGCCTGGAGGGAGACCCAGTACTTC
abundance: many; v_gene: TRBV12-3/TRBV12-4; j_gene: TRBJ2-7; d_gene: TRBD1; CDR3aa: CASSRLGGHDEQYF; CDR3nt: TGTGCCAGCAGTCGGCTAGGGGGCCACGACGAGCAGTACTTC
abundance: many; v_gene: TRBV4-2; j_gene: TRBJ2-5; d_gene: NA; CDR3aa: CASSQGRETQYF; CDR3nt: TGTGCCAGCAGCCAAGGTCGGGAGACCCAGTACTTC
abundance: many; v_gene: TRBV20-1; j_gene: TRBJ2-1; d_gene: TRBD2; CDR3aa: CSVEGAGAYNEQFF; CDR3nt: TGCAGTGTAGAGGGTGCGGGGGCCTACAATGAGCAGTTCTTC
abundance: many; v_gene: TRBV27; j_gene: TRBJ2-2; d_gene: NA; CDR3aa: CASSLNTGELFF; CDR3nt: TGTGCCAGCAGCCTGAACACCGGGGAGCTGTTTTTT
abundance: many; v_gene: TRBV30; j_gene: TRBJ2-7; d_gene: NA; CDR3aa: CAGRSPVTYEQYF; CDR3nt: TGTGCTGGAAGGTCCCCAGTCACCTACGAGCAGTACTTC
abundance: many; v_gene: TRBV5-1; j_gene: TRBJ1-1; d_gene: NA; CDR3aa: CASSWGEAQWGNTEAFF; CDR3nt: TGCGCCAGCAGCTGGGGGGAGGCTCAATGGGGGAACACTGAAGCTTTCTTT
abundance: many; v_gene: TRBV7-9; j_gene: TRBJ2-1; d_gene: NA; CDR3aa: CASSRGLSSYNEQFF; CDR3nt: TGTGCCAGCAGTCGGGGTCTTAGCTCCTACAATGAGCAGTTCTTC
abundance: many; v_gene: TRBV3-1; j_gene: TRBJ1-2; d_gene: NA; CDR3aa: CASSQAGYGYTF; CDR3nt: TGTGCCAGCAGCCAGGCAGGGTACGGCTACACCTTC
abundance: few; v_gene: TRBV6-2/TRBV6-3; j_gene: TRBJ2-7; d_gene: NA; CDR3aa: CASSYSLGVHEQYF; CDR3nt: TGTGCCAGCAGTTACTCCCTAGGGGTCCACGAGCAGTACTTC
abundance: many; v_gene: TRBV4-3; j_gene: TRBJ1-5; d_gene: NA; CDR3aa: CASSKGTHSNQPQHF; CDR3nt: TGCGCCAGCAGCAAGGGGACTCATAGCAATCAGCCCCAGCATTTT
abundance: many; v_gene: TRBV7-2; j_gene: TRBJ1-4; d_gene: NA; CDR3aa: CASSWDATNEKLFF; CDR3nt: TGTGCCAGCAGCTGGGACGCAACTAATGAAAAACTGTTTTTT
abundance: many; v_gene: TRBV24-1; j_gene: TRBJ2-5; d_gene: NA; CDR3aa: CATSPTTVRAGETQYF; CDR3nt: TGTGCCACCAGTCCAACCACGGTCCGGGCGGGAGAGACCCAGTACTTC
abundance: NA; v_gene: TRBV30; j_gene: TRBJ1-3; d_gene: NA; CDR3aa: CGREIGGNTIYF; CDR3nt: TGTGGCAGGGAAATCGGTGGAAACACCATATATTTT